Each of the 26 T cell receptor beta chains below was sequenced from the same sample in a study of cytomegalovirus exposure and HLA in healthy donors. The PCR contained 60 Vbeta and 13 Jbeta primers. Produced via immunoSEQ multiplex PCR; TCRdb's table is partial and in-frame only. Its clone listing holds about 140,000 clones. Material for sequencing was PBMCs. All receptors derive from a middle-aged man in good health and CMV-seronegative.

The chain has TRBV7-2 and TRBJ2-5; 10 bases are a match to TRBD2. Germline CDR1 is SGHTA and CDR2 is FQGNSA. The ends lost 5 bases at V and 5 bases at J; junction bases unmatched: 11. The CDR3 spans 16 residues. This CDR3 reads CASSPQQRGGYETQYF. CDR3 sequence (DNA): TGTGCCAGCAGCCCACAACAGCGGGGGGGCTATGAGACCCAGTACTTC.

In the case of this clone: This same CDR3 is encoded by further DNA sequences in the sample. The V and J genes are TRBV6-5 and TRBJ2-7; D may be TRBD2 (5 bases). V was clipped by 6 bases and J by 0 bases, with 9 bases between them. This CDR3 comprises 13 residues. Germline loops: CDR1 MNHEY, CDR2 SVGAGI. The CDR3 sequence: CASRRGSSYEQYF. The CDR3 DNA is TGTGCCAGCAGGCGAGGGAGCTCCTACGAGCAGTACTTC.

The chain is built from TRBV6-1 and TRBJ2-1; D possibly corresponds to TRBD1 (5 bases). The V end was cut by 10 bases, the J end by 3 bases, with 16 bases between. Per the germline V gene, CDR1 is MNHNS and CDR2 is SASEGT. The CDR3 runs to 14 residues. CDR3 DNA sequence: TGTGCCACCAATACAGGTTTGGGCTACAATGAGCAGTTCTTC. It encodes CATNTGLGYNEQFF.

The chain couples TRBV7-3 to TRBJ2-5; TRBD1 aligns across 9 bases. The CDR3 spans 14 residues. V gave up 5 bases and J gave up 4 bases; unmatched junction bases: 5. CDR1 and CDR2 from the germline V gene are SGHTA and FQGTGA. CDR3 amino acids: CASSPGTGLETQYF. The CDR3, as DNA: TGTGCCAGCAGCCCTGGGACAGGGTTAGAGACCCAGTACTTC.

The CDR3 region is CASSLVGTSVNDEQYF. DNA of the CDR3: TGCGCCAGCAGCTTGGTCGGGACTAGTGTTAATGACGAGCAGTACTTC. The V call is TRBV5-1, the J call TRBJ2-7; 8 bases fit TRBD2. The V segment lost 0 bases and the J segment 5 bases; nucleotides outside the gene matches: 10. The V gene's germline CDR1 is SGHRS and CDR2 YFSETQ. The length of the CDR3 is 16 residues.

The chain links TRBV9 to TRBJ1-3; TRBD1 is a possible D gene (6 bases). Trimming shortened V by 7 bases and J by 3 bases, and 14 bases separated the two germline ends. Germline lookup yields CDR1 SGDLS and CDR2 YYNGEE. The CDR3 totals 14 residues. CDR3 sequence (DNA): TGTGCCAGCTCAAATGGGGGCTATGGAAACACCATATATTTT. Protein: CASSNGGYGNTIYF.

The chain uses TRBV29-1 and TRBJ1-2; D remains unclear. Per germline, CDR1 SQVTM and CDR2 ANQGSEA. The CDR3 loop spans 11 amino acids. V lost 7 bases, J lost 8 bases, and 14 bases lay in between. The CDR3 is CSASGGGGYTF. The CDR3 bases are TGCAGCGCCTCCGGCGGAGGAGGCTACACCTTC.

CDR3 protein: CASSAPQGRQETQYF. CDR3 DNA sequence: TGTGCCAGTAGTGCCCCACAGGGAAGGCAAGAGACCCAGTACTTC. J is TRBJ2-5 and V is TRBV19; possible D gene TRBD1, 6 bases. This CDR3 region has 15 residues. The germline V gene encodes CDR1 LNHDA and CDR2 SQIVND (reference sequence). Trimming took off 5 bases at V and 2 bases at J, with 15 bases between the two ends.

Written as DNA, the CDR3 is TGTGCCAGCAGCGCGGACAGCCCGTACGAGCAGTACTTC. This translates into CASSADSPYEQYF. The J gene is TRBJ2-7, the V gene TRBV7-9; D possibly corresponds to TRBD1 (6 bases). CDR1 is SEHNR, CDR2 FQNEAQ, per germline (reference sequence). There are 13 residues in the CDR3. V lost 5 bases, J lost 4 bases, and 12 bases lay in between.

V is TRBV6-5 and J is TRBJ2-5, with D possibly TRBD2 on 6 matching bases. V lost 7 bases and J lost 2, with 14 bases in between. Germline V gives CDR1 MNHEY, CDR2 SVGAGI. CDR3 length equals 14 residues. In nucleotides, the CDR3 is TGTGCCAGCATGCGGGGCAGTCTACAAGAGACCCAGTACTTC. Translation: CASMRGSLQETQYF.

The J gene is TRBJ2-3, the V gene TRBV5-4, with a possible D match to TRBD2 (6 bases). The V end lost 7 bases, the J end lost 1 base, and 13 bases lay between the germline ends. Germline V gene sequence: CDR1 SGHNT, CDR2 YYREEE (reference sequence). The CDR3 totals 14 residues. CDR3 nucleotides: TGTGCCAGCTCCTACTCGGGGGGCACAGATACGCAGTATTTT. It encodes CASSYSGGTDTQYF.

The rearrangement joins TRBV7-2 to TRBJ1-2; a possible D gene is TRBD1 (6 bases). From germline, CDR1 is SGHTA and CDR2 FQGNSA. The V and J ends lost 1 base and 1 base respectively, with 10 bases between them. The CDR3 spans 15 residues. CDR3 sequence: CASSLEQGGNYGYTF. CDR3 coding DNA: TGTGCCAGCAGCTTAGAACAGGGTGGTAACTATGGCTACACCTTC. Combining the CDR3 with reference TRBV7-2 and TRBJ1-2 gives the whole variable domain GAGVSQSPSNKVTEKGKDVELRCDPISGHTALYWYRQSLGQGLEFLIYFQGNSAPDKSGLPSDRFSAERTGGSVSTLTIQRTQQEDSAVYLCASSLEQGGNYGYTFGSGTRLTVV.

This chain links TRBV29-1 with TRBJ2-1; possibly TRBD2 for D (6 bases). The germline V gene encodes CDR1 SQVTM and CDR2 ANQGSEA. V dropped 7 bases and J dropped 4 bases, with 14 bases sitting between them. The CDR3 consists of 13 residues. The CDR3 region is CSAQASGYNEQFF. The CDR3, as DNA: TGCAGCGCCCAGGCCAGCGGGTACAATGAGCAGTTCTTC.

The J gene is TRBJ1-6, the V gene TRBV19; 7 nucleotides align to TRBD1. The CDR3 consists of 16 residues. Germline CDR1 is LNHDA and CDR2 is SQIVND (reference sequence). V shed 1 base, J shed 7 bases, and the junction held 7 bases outside the gene matches. The CDR3 reads CASSIARQGRNSPLHF. DNA of the CDR3: TGTGCCAGTAGTATAGCCCGACAGGGACGGAATTCACCCCTCCACTTT.

This chain joins TRBV19 and TRBJ2-7; D not resolved. This CDR3 spans 15 amino acids. Trimming left V 1 base short and J 2 bases short, with 12 bases between. Germline lookup yields CDR1 LNHDA and CDR2 SQIVND (reference sequence). CDR3: CASSIGGGPPYEQYF. The CDR3 DNA reads TGTGCCAGTAGTATAGGTGGTGGGCCCCCCTACGAGCAGTACTTC. The whole variable domain, filled in from reference TRBV19 and TRBJ2-7, reads DGGITQSPKYLFRKEGQNVTLSCEQNLNHDAMYWYRQDPGQGLRLIYYSQIVNDFQKGDIAEGYSVSREKKESFPLTVTSAQKNPTAFYLCASSIGGGPPYEQYFGPGTRLTVT.

The V gene is TRBV15, the J gene TRBJ2-1, with 7 bases aligning to TRBD1. This CDR3 is 17 amino acids long. The J segment lost 6 bases and the V segment lost 2 bases, leaving 13 bases of the junction unmatched. The V gene's germline CDR1 is LNHNV and CDR2 YYDKDF (reference sequence). The DNA for the CDR3 is TGTGCCACCAGCAGACAACTAGACAGGGACAGAAGCAATGAGCAGTTCTTC. Residues: CATSRQLDRDRSNEQFF.

The chain is built from TRBV6-4 and TRBJ2-5, with 9 nucleotides matching TRBD2. The length of the CDR3 is 16 residues. Germline V gene lookup returns CDR1 MRHNA and CDR2 SNTAGT. V lost 2 bases and J lost 4; bases outside the gene matches: 8. As DNA, the CDR3 is TGTGCCAGCAGTGACCGAGCGGGGGGAAAGGTAGAGACCCAGTACTTC. This translates into CASSDRAGGKVETQYF.

The V call is TRBV7-2, the J call TRBJ2-7; no firm D call. CDR1 SGHTA and CDR2 FQGNSA come from the germline V gene. The CDR3 length is 12 residues. The ends were cut back, 3 bases at V and 6 bases at J, with 9 bases in the middle. CDR3 DNA: TGTGCCAGCAGCTTTTCCAATTCCGAGCAGTACTTC. Translation gives CASSFSNSEQYF.

The CDR3 nucleotides read TGTGCCAGCAGCAGAGGGCTGAACACTGAAGCTTTCTTT. It encodes CASSRGLNTEAFF. The chain joins TRBV11-3 to TRBJ1-1; no reliable D call. CDR1 and CDR2 (germline): SGHNT, YENEEA. This CDR3 region has 13 residues. V shed 5 bases and J shed 0 bases, with 7 bases lying between them.

The chain is built from TRBV28 and TRBJ2-7, with D possibly being TRBD2 (5 bases). The CDR3 sequence is 16 residues long. CDR1 and CDR2 (germline): MDHEN, SYDVKM. The ends were cut back, 7 bases at V and 0 bases at J, with 19 bases in the middle. In DNA, the CDR3 is TGTGCCAGCATTCCCCCCGGAGGCAGGAGCTCCTACGAGCAGTACTTC. Translating gives CASIPPGGRSSYEQYF.

V gene TRBV28 combines with J gene TRBJ1-2; 8 bases map to TRBD1. This CDR3 spans 17 amino acids. The ends lost 5 bases at V and 5 bases at J; junction bases unmatched: 16. The germline gives CDR1 MDHEN, CDR2 SYDVKM. The CDR3 DNA is TGTGCCAGCAGTCCTTCCAGGGGGCGGCCCATTACTTATGGCTACACCTTC. This sequence encodes CASSPSRGRPITYGYTF.

The chain combines TRBV7-9 with TRBJ1-1; tentatively, D is TRBD1 (6 bases). The CDR3 spans 14 residues. From germline, CDR1 is SEHNR and CDR2 FQNEAQ (reference sequence). V was cut by 11 bases and J by 1 base, with 17 bases left in between. The CDR3 loop is CAVRQRGQNTEAFF. As DNA, the CDR3 is TGTGCCGTCCGGCAGCGGGGGCAGAACACTGAAGCTTTCTTT. Drawing the rest from reference TRBV7-9 and TRBJ1-1, the complete variable domain is DTGVSQNPRHKITKRGQNVTFRCDPISEHNRLYWYRQTLGQGPEFLTYFQNEAQLEKSRLLSDRFSAERPKGSFSTLEIQRTEQGDSAMYLCAVRQRGQNTEAFFGQGTRLTVV.

The chain links TRBV5-1 to TRBJ1-1; no clear D. Germline V lookup: CDR1 SGHRS, CDR2 YFSETQ. V lost 4 bases and J lost 2, with 9 bases in between. The CDR3 totals 13 residues. This chain's CDR3 is CASSEGRNTEAFF. As DNA, the CDR3 is TGCGCCAGCAGCGAGGGAAGAAACACTGAAGCTTTCTTT.

The gene calls are TRBV28 and TRBJ1-5, with TRBD1 matching 7 bases. Germline CDR1 is MDHEN and CDR2 is SYDVKM. Trimming removed 6 bases from V and 8 bases from J; junction bases left unmatched: 16. The CDR3 spans 16 residues. CDR3 DNA sequence: TGTGCCAGCAGCCCTCCCCCACTCGACAGGGTAGAGCCCCAGCATTTT. Its translation is CASSPPPLDRVEPQHF.

V usage is TRBV19 and J usage is TRBJ1-6; 8 positions match TRBD1. The CDR3 runs 16 residues. The V gene end was trimmed by 7 bases and the J gene end by 6 bases; junction bases not matched to a gene: 11. Germline CDR1 LNHDA, CDR2 SQIVND (reference sequence). DNA of the CDR3: TGTGCCAGTACCTGGGGGAGAGGGACAGGTAATTCACCCCTCCACTTT. Amino acid sequence: CASTWGRGTGNSPLHF. Combining the CDR3 with reference TRBV19 and TRBJ1-6 gives the whole variable domain DGGITQSPKYLFRKEGQNVTLSCEQNLNHDAMYWYRQDPGQGLRLIYYSQIVNDFQKGDIAEGYSVSREKKESFPLTVTSAQKNPTAFYLCASTWGRGTGNSPLHFGNGTRLTVT.

The rearrangement links TRBV5-1 to TRBJ2-1; perhaps TRBD1 as D (6 bases). V lost 5 bases and J 4 bases, leaving 16 bases between the germline ends. CDR1 SGHRS and CDR2 YFSETQ come from the germline V gene. The CDR3 is made up of 15 amino acids. The CDR3 protein is CASRPTGSRYNEQFF. CDR3 DNA: TGCGCCAGCAGACCAACAGGGTCGCGGTACAATGAGCAGTTCTTC. The full variable domain, completed using reference TRBV5-1 and TRBJ2-1, is KAGVTQTPRYLIKTRGQQVTLSCSPISGHRSVSWYQQTPGQGLQFLFEYFSETQRNKGNFPGRFSGRQFSNSRSEMNVSTLELGDSALYLCASRPTGSRYNEQFFGPGTRLTVL.